This TCR beta chain stems from a study of blood T cells in healthy people across ages. V lost 4 bases to trimming and J lost 6 bases; unmatched junction nucleotides: 8. Germline-derived CDR1 and CDR2 are SNHLY and FYNNEI. This CDR3 is 14 amino acids long. Through a sample-barcoded 5' primer and a J-beta primer mix, a second PCR was run for 7 to 11 cycles. TCRdb recomputed calls from the 5' RACE reads with MiXCR, one row per CDR3 protein. The sample has 450,000 to 700,000 distinct CDR3 sequences, approximately 27% seen once. The donors, aged roughly 6 to 95, were healthy Caucasians from Russia. Concerning this clonotype itself: Its antigen is unknown.

Findings of the study overall: It was not possible, with unsorted PBMCs, to conclusively compare naive and antigen-experienced cells.

The sequence came from a woman in her 70s in good health. Sequencing was done on a sample of blood. V and J are TRBV2 and TRBJ1-2, with 7 bases identical to TRBD1. The CDR3, as DNA: TGTGCCAGCAGTGTTAAGGGGGCGCGTGATGGCTACACCTTC. It is translated as CASSVKGARDGYTF.